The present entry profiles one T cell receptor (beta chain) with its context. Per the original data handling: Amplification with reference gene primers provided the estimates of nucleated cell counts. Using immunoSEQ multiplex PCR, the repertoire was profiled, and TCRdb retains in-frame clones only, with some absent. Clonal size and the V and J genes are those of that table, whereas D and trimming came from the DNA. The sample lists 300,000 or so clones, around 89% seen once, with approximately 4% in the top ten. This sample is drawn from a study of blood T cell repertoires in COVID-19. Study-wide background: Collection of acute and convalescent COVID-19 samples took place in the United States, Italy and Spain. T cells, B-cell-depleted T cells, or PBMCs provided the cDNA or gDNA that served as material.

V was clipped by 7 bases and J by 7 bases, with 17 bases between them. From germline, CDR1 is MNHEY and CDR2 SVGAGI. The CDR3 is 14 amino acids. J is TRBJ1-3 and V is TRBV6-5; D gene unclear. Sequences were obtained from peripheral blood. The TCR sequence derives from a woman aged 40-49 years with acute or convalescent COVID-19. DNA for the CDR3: TGTGCCAGCATTGCCCGGGGTTGGAGGAACACCATATATTTT. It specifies CASIARGWRNTIYF.